This T cell receptor beta chain was observed in a study of blood T cell repertoires in COVID-19. The CDR3 loop spans 16 amino acids. V lost 3 bases and J lost 3, with 17 bases in between. Germline-derived CDR1 and CDR2 are SGHNT and YYREEE (reference sequence). Under the authors' procedure: Using reference gene primer amplification, nucleated cell counts were estimated. Repertoires were generated with immunoSEQ multiplex PCR, while TCRdb's copy carries only in-frame clones and drops some. Clone size and V and J calls were adopted from that table, with D and trimming inferred from the DNA. In the table there are about 220,000 clones, around four fifths of which are singletons.

Sequenced input: peripheral blood. This receptor was taken from an elderly woman with COVID-19, enrolled during active disease. The V and J genes are TRBV5-4 and TRBJ2-3; D possibly corresponds to TRBD2 (6 bases). The CDR3 DNA sequence: TGTGCCAGCAGCTCCCCCTCCGGGACTCGAACAGATACGCAGTATTTT. Translated, it gives CASSSPSGTRTDTQYF. Full variable domain (outside the CDR3, taken from reference TRBV5-4 and TRBJ2-3): ETGVTQSPTHLIKTRGQQVTLRCSSQSGHNTVSWYQQALGQGPQFIFQYYREEENGRGNFPPRFSGLQFPNYSSELNVNALELDDSALYLCASSSPSGTRTDTQYFGPGTRLTVL.